The rows below give T cell receptor beta chains drawn from one sample of a study of blood T cells in healthy people across ages. MiXCR, applied by TCRdb to the 5' RACE reads, yields one record per CDR3 protein. The sample includes 720,000 or so distinct CDR3 sequences, around 38% of them seen just once. Material for sequencing was blood. The receptor set was obtained from a man at least 80 years old in good health. Both conserved end residues are part of each CDR3. The D gene is left open where the match is weak. Size values are once, few and many counts, or a class for expanded clones, and some rows have none.

V: TRBV19
D: -
size: few
J: TRBJ2-5
CDR3: CASSIDFQGQETQYF
DNA: TGTGCCAGTAGTATAGATTTTCAGGGACAAGAGACCCAGTACTTC

V: TRBV7-6
D: -
size: -
J: TRBJ2-7
CDR3: CASSPSGQNSYEQYF
DNA: TGTGCCAGCAGCCCCTCGGGGCAAAACTCCTACGAGCAGTACTTC

V: TRBV10-2
D: -
size: -
J: TRBJ2-1
CDR3: CASSESFSYNEQFF
DNA: TGCGCCAGCAGTGAAAGTTTCTCCTACAATGAGCAGTTCTTC

V: TRBV6-1
D: TRBD1
size: -
J: TRBJ2-1
CDR3: CASSRAGTAQETQFF
DNA: TGTGCCAGCAGTCGCGCCGGGACAGCCCAAGAGACCCAGTTCTTC

V: TRBV6-6
D: -
size: few
J: TRBJ1-4
CDR3: CASRQQAPKSEKLFF
DNA: TGTGCCAGCAGACAACAGGCACCCAAGAGTGAAAAACTGTTTTTT

V: TRBV11-1
D: TRBD2
size: few
J: TRBJ2-7
CDR3: CASSLAGVFYEQYF
DNA: TGTGCCAGCAGTTTAGCGGGGGTTTTCTACGAGCAGTACTTC

V: TRBV4-2
D: -
size: -
J: TRBJ1-1
CDR3: CASSQTAYEAFF
DNA: TGTGCCAGCAGCCAGACAGCGTATGAAGCTTTCTTT

V: TRBV7-9
D: -
size: -
J: TRBJ2-3
CDR3: CASSLESWTGTDTQYF
DNA: TGTGCCAGCAGCTTAGAATCGTGGACAGGCACAGATACGCAGTATTTT

V: TRBV19
D: -
size: -
J: TRBJ2-7
CDR3: CASSHPRGWYEQYF
DNA: TGTGCCAGTAGCCATCCCAGGGGTTGGTACGAGCAGTACTTC

V: TRBV20-1
D: -
size: -
J: TRBJ2-7
CDR3: CSAPDRYYEQYF
DNA: TGCAGTGCTCCGGACAGATATTACGAGCAGTACTTC

V: TRBV28
D: -
size: -
J: TRBJ2-1
CDR3: CASSLNPSLDNEQFF
DNA: TGTGCCAGCAGCCTCAACCCCTCCCTGGACAATGAGCAGTTCTTC

V: TRBV6-5
D: -
size: few
J: TRBJ2-1
CDR3: CASSLKHNEQFF
DNA: TGTGCCAGCAGTTTGAAGCATAATGAGCAGTTCTTC

V: TRBV11-1
D: -
size: -
J: TRBJ2-5
CDR3: CASSSRSRGLETQYF
DNA: TGTGCCAGCAGCTCGAGATCCAGGGGTTTGGAGACCCAGTACTTC

V: TRBV7-2
D: -
size: few
J: TRBJ2-1
CDR3: CASSSQGGINEQFF
DNA: TGTGCCAGCAGTTCACAGGGAGGCATAAATGAGCAGTTCTTC

V: TRBV28
D: -
size: few
J: TRBJ2-7
CDR3: CASNPAVSGYEQYF
DNA: TGTGCCTCCAACCCGGCGGTTAGCGGCTACGAGCAGTACTTC

V: TRBV5-6
D: -
size: few
J: TRBJ2-4
CDR3: CASSEGLSNIQYF
DNA: TGTGCCAGCAGCGAAGGGCTATCAAACATTCAGTACTTC

V: TRBV7-9
D: TRBD1
size: -
J: TRBJ2-7
CDR3: CASSFQGDEQYF
DNA: TGTGCCAGCAGCTTCCAGGGGGACGAGCAGTACTTC

V: TRBV20-1
D: TRBD1
size: few
J: TRBJ1-5
CDR3: CSASFRGLGNQPQHF
DNA: TGCAGTGCTAGCTTCAGGGGGCTTGGGAATCAGCCCCAGCATTTT

V: TRBV5-8
D: TRBD1
size: once
J: TRBJ2-1
CDR3: CASSLRQGAINEQFF
DNA: TGTGCCAGCAGCTTGCGTCAGGGGGCAATCAATGAGCAGTTCTTC

V: TRBV30
D: TRBD1
size: few
J: TRBJ2-7
CDR3: CAWSPGGTGGLNEQYF
DNA: TGTGCCTGGAGTCCCGGCGGAACAGGGGGGTTGAACGAGCAGTACTTC

V: TRBV20-1
D: TRBD2
size: few
J: TRBJ2-2
CDR3: CSARLAGVTGELFF
DNA: TGCAGTGCTAGACTTGCGGGAGTTACCGGGGAGCTGTTTTTT

V: TRBV9
D: -
size: -
J: TRBJ2-7
CDR3: CASSVGDTYEQYF
DNA: TGTGCCAGCAGCGTAGGGGACACCTACGAGCAGTACTTC

V: TRBV20-1
D: TRBD2
size: few
J: TRBJ2-1
CDR3: CSARGLAGANEQFF
DNA: TGCAGTGCTAGAGGGCTAGCGGGAGCAAATGAGCAGTTCTTC

V: TRBV7-9
D: -
size: once
J: TRBJ2-6
CDR3: CASSEQKAGANVLTF
DNA: TGTGCCAGCAGCGAGCAGAAGGCTGGGGCCAACGTCCTGACTTTC

V: TRBV6-2/TRBV6-3
D: TRBD2
size: -
J: TRBJ2-5
CDR3: CASSYRVREGYNEQYF
DNA: TGTGCCAGCAGTTACCGCGTCAGGGAGGGGTACAATGAGCAGTACTTC

V: TRBV6-2/TRBV6-3
D: TRBD2
size: few
J: TRBJ2-1
CDR3: CASSTSGAREQFF
DNA: TGTGCCAGCAGTACTAGCGGGGCTCGCGAGCAGTTCTTC

V: TRBV6-2/TRBV6-3
D: -
size: few
J: TRBJ2-7
CDR3: CASTFLNEQYF
DNA: TGTGCCAGCACCTTCTTGAATGAGCAGTACTTC

V: TRBV21-1
D: -
size: -
J: TRBJ2-7
CDR3: CAGSKRACRVEQYF
DNA: TGTGCCGGCAGCAAACGGGCTTGCAGGGTCGAGCAGTACTTC

V: TRBV11-2
D: -
size: -
J: TRBJ2-3
CDR3: CASSGGSVPSTDTQYF
DNA: TGTGCCAGCAGCGGGGGGTCAGTCCCCAGCACAGATACGCAGTATTTT